These 20 T cell receptor beta chains were all obtained from the same sample, sequenced in a study of OX40 agonist ivuxolimab in advanced cancers. TCRdb's table, derived via immunoSEQ multiplex PCR, lists solely in-frame clones and lacks some. The sample yields around 65,000 clones, about 89% seen once. The specimen was CD4+ or CD8+ T cells sorted from blood, collected in a trial of the OX40 agonist ivuxolimab. The receptors stem from an adult with an advanced solid tumor such as melanoma, head and neck, liver or kidney cancer.

The J gene is TRBJ1-2, the V gene TRBV9; TRBD1 matches at 8 bases. CDR3 size: 14 residues. The junction had 3 bases not matched to a gene; V was cut back by 2 bases and J by 3 bases. Germline CDR1 SGDLS, CDR2 YYNGEE. CDR3 sequence: CASSVTGGDYGYTF. The DNA for the CDR3 is TGTGCCAGCAGCGTTACAGGGGGGGACTATGGCTACACCTTC.

The rearrangement links TRBV19 to TRBJ2-6; TRBD2 is a possible D gene (5 bases). The CDR3 spans 17 residues. Trimming shortened V by 2 bases and J by 0 bases, and 11 bases separated the two germline ends. Germline CDR1 LNHDA, CDR2 SQIVND (reference sequence). This chain's CDR3 is CASSILTAASGANVLTF. The CDR3 DNA follows: TGTGCCAGTAGTATATTAACAGCGGCCTCTGGGGCCAACGTCCTGACTTTC.

This chain connects TRBV6-5 to TRBJ2-1; D is ambiguous. The CDR3 has 12 residues. Looked up from germline, CDR1 is MNHEY and CDR2 is SVGAGI. V dropped 6 bases and J dropped 10 bases, with 13 bases sitting between them. The CDR3 sequence: CASSPHRAEQFF. The CDR3 DNA reads TGTGCCAGCAGCCCCCACCGGGCCGAGCAGTTCTTC.

The chain recombines TRBV6-1 with TRBJ1-2; TRBD1 matches at 11 bases. Germline trimming cut 5 bases from V and 3 bases from J; bases unmatched to any gene: 2. Looked up from germline, CDR1 is MNHNS and CDR2 is SASEGT. The CDR3 sequence is 14 residues long. CDR3 in amino acids: CASSPGQGDYGYTF. CDR3 in DNA: TGTGCCAGCAGTCCGGGACAGGGGGACTATGGCTACACCTTC.

In this sample, this clone turned up once. CDR3 coding DNA: TGTGCCAGTTCGACTAGCGGGGGATCTAGCACAGATACGCAGTATTTT. Its protein product is CASSTSGGSSTDTQYF. The rearrangement joins TRBV27 to TRBJ2-3; 12 bases are shared with TRBD2. The CDR3 consists of 16 residues. Trimming cost V 9 bases and J 0 bases; bases outside gene matches: 7. The germline V gene encodes CDR1 MNHEY and CDR2 SMNVEV (reference sequence).

Here the CDR3 reads CASSDSGTEAFF. CDR3 in DNA: TGTGCCAGCAGTGATAGTGGCACTGAAGCTTTCTTT. The chain joins TRBV25-1 to TRBJ1-1; D uncertain. The CDR3 totals 12 residues. The V gene's germline CDR1 is MGHDK and CDR2 SYGVNS. The V end was cut by 3 bases, the J end by 4 bases, with 6 bases between.

A note on this clone: The sample has other DNA sequences that encode this CDR3 too. The J gene is TRBJ2-5, the V gene TRBV7-2; D uncertain. V lost 3 bases and J 5 bases, leaving 4 bases between the germline ends. Germline CDR1 SGHTA, CDR2 FQGNSA. The CDR3 extends over 11 amino acids. CDR3 residues: CASSFRETQYF. The DNA of the CDR3 is TGTGCCAGCAGCTTTAGGGAGACCCAGTACTTC.

The V gene is TRBV9, the J gene TRBJ2-5; either TRBD1 or TRBD2 may fit D (5 bases each). Germline values: CDR1 SGDLS, CDR2 YYNGEE. V was cut by 6 bases and J by 0 bases, with 15 bases left in between. This CDR3 is built from 15 residues. CDR3 DNA: TGTGCCAGCACCATCGGGGCAGGGTACCAAGAGACCCAGTACTTC. Translated, it gives CASTIGAGYQETQYF.

The V and J genes are TRBV19 and TRBJ2-2; 10 bases fit TRBD2. The CDR3 has 15 amino acids. V lost 5 bases to trimming and J lost 1 base; unmatched junction nucleotides: 1. The germline V gene encodes CDR1 LNHDA and CDR2 SQIVND (reference sequence). The CDR3 DNA follows: TGTGCCAGTAGTCGACTAGCGGGGAACACCGGGGAGCTGTTTTTT. This gives the protein CASSRLAGNTGELFF.

The chain employs TRBV7-9 and TRBJ2-7, with D perhaps TRBD1 (6 bases). CDR3 length: 15 residues. CDR1 is SEHNR and CDR2 is FQNEAQ in the germline V gene (reference sequence). V was pared by 1 base and J by 3 bases, with 13 bases between. The CDR3 here is CASSLDGQIYYEQYF. As DNA, the CDR3 is TGTGCCAGCAGCTTAGACGGACAGATTTACTACGAGCAGTACTTC.

This chain joins TRBV27 and TRBJ1-1; a possible D gene is TRBD1 (5 bases). The V end was cut by 6 bases, the J end by 3 bases, with 17 bases between. Germline loops: CDR1 MNHEY, CDR2 SMNVEV (reference sequence). The CDR3 contains 15 residues. CDR3 DNA: TGTGCCAGCAGACAAATGGGGGGAGCGGACACTGAAGCTTTCTTT. Protein sequence: CASRQMGGADTEAFF.

V usage is TRBV4-1 and J usage is TRBJ2-3; possibly TRBD2 for D (5 bases). The CDR3 loop spans 17 amino acids. Per germline, CDR1 MGHRA and CDR2 YSYEKL. Trimming removed 0 bases from V and 0 bases from J, with 13 bases in between. Here the CDR3 reads CASSQELASRSTDTQYF. CDR3 DNA: TGCGCCAGCAGCCAAGAGTTGGCTAGCCGAAGCACAGATACGCAGTATTTT.

The V gene is TRBV6-6, the J gene TRBJ2-1, with no clear D. V dropped 2 bases and J dropped 10 bases, with 3 bases sitting between them. Germline V lookup: CDR1 MNHNY, CDR2 SVGAGI (reference sequence). The CDR3 has 10 amino acids. CDR3 in DNA: TGTGCCAGCAGTTACCGAGAGCAGTTCTTC. Encoded protein: CASSYREQFF.

This clone has only one observation. The chain combines TRBV19 with TRBJ2-1; D is undetermined. The CDR3 length is 14 residues. With 7 bases removed from V and 3 bases from J, the gap between germline ends came to 13 bases. The V gene's germline CDR1 is LNHDA and CDR2 SQIVND (reference sequence). The CDR3 bases are TGTGCCAGTACCCCCTCGGGCGGCTACAATGAGCAGTTCTTC. This translates into CASTPSGGYNEQFF.

The chain recombines TRBV19 with TRBJ1-2, with 9 bases aligning to TRBD1. V lost 8 bases, J lost 4 bases, and 14 bases stayed unmatched. Germline lookup yields CDR1 LNHDA and CDR2 SQIVND (reference sequence). The CDR3 runs 16 residues. The chain's CDR3 is CASSFLAGQGIYGYTF. The CDR3 nucleotides read TGTGCCAGTTCTTTCCTGGCGGGACAGGGTATCTATGGCTACACCTTC.

V usage is TRBV29-1 and J usage is TRBJ2-7; 8 nucleotides line up with TRBD2. Germline V CDR1 and CDR2: SQVTM, ANQGSEA. The J segment lost 0 bases and the V segment lost 3 bases, leaving 1 base of the junction unmatched. The CDR3 is 13 amino acids. CDR3 sequence: CSVDAGGSYEQYF. Written as DNA, the CDR3 is TGCAGCGTTGACGCGGGAGGCTCCTACGAGCAGTACTTC.

This chain links TRBV13 with TRBJ2-7; the D is unclear. The CDR3 extends over 12 amino acids. V dropped 1 base and J dropped 5 bases, with 6 bases sitting between them. Germline values: CDR1 PRHDT, CDR2 FYEKMQ (reference sequence). The CDR3 DNA sequence: TGTGCCAGCAGCTTAGCCAGGAACGAGCAGTACTTC. Protein: CASSLARNEQYF.

V is TRBV2 and J is TRBJ2-7, with D uncertain. Germline V gene lookup returns CDR1 SNHLY and CDR2 FYNNEI. Trimming shortened V by 1 base and J by 0 bases, and 13 bases separated the two germline ends. The CDR3 covers 16 residues. The CDR3 protein is CASSEGGWESSYEQYF. CDR3 DNA sequence: TGTGCCAGCAGTGAAGGAGGTTGGGAAAGCTCCTACGAGCAGTACTTC. Drawing the rest from reference TRBV2 and TRBJ2-7, the complete variable domain is EPEVTQTPSHQVTQMGQEVILRCVPISNHLYFYWYRQILGQKVEFLVSFYNNEISEKSEIFDDQFSVERPDGSNFTLKIRSTKLEDSAMYFCASSEGGWESSYEQYFGPGTRLTVT.

This chain links TRBV6-6 with TRBJ1-2, with D hard to call. CDR1 and CDR2 from the germline V gene are MNHNY and SVGAGI (reference sequence). The CDR3 runs 15 residues. V was shortened by 5 bases and J by 7 bases, with 20 bases between the two germline ends. CDR3 DNA sequence: TGTGCCAGCAGTCCCCCCCCGGGAGTTACAATTGGCTACACCTTC. Its translation is CASSPPPGVTIGYTF.

This clone was picked up a small number of times. The chain uses TRBV6-1 and TRBJ1-5; D remains unclear. The germline V and J ends were trimmed by 0 bases and 8 bases, with 11 bases remaining between them. The CDR3 loop spans 14 amino acids. Germline V gene sequence: CDR1 MNHNS, CDR2 SASEGT. CDR3 nucleotides: TGTGCCAGCAGTGAAGCGGGTGGGTTTGAGCCCCAGCATTTT. Residues: CASSEAGGFEPQHF.